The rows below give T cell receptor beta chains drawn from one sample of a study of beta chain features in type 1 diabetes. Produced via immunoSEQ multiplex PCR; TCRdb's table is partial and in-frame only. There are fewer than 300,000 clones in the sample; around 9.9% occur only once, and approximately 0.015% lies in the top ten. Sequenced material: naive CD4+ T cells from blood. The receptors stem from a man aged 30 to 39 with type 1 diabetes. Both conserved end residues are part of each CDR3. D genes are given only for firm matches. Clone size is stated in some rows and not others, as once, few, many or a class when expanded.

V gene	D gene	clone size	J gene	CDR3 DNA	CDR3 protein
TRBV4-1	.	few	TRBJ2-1	TGCGCCAGCACAAGGACCGGGGGCTACAATGAGCAGTTCTTC	CASTRTGGYNEQFF
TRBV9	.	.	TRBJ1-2	TGTGCCAGCAGCCCGGGAGGGGAACCGCTCTATGGCTACACCTTC	CASSPGGEPLYGYTF
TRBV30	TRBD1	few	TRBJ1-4	TGTGCCTGGACGACAGGGAGACGTGAAAAACTGTTTTTT	CAWTTGRREKLFF
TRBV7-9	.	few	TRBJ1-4	TGTGCCAGCAGCCAAGACGGGGGAACTAATGAAAAACTGTTTTTT	CASSQDGGTNEKLFF
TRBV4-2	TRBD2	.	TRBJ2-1	TGTGCCAGCAGCCGTCAATGGGGCGGGAGCTCCTACAATGAGCAGTTCTTC	CASSRQWGGSSYNEQFF
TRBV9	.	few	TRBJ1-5	TGTGCCAGCAGCGTCAGAGGGGAGGGTCAGCCCCAGCATTTT	CASSVRGEGQPQHF
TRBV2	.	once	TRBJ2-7	TGTGCCAGCAACAGAGTGGGGGCTGGGAAGGGGCAGTACTTC	CASNRVGAGKGQYF
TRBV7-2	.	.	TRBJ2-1	TGTGCCAGCAGCTCGGCGGGGTACGACAATGAGCAGTTCTTC	CASSSAGYDNEQFF
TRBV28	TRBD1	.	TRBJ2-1	TGTGCCAGCAGTTTACGCTCTGGGACAGGGAAGCAGTTCTTC	CASSLRSGTGKQFF
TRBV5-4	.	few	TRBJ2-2	TGTGCCAGCAGCTTTATTGAACTGAACACCGGGGAGCTGTTTTTT	CASSFIELNTGELFF
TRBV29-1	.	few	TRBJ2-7	TGCAGCGTAGCGGGACAGGAGAGCTCCTACGAGCAGTACTTC	CSVAGQESSYEQYF
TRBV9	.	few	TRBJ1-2	TGTGCCAGCAGCCCAAGCATGGCTAACTATGGCTACACCTTC	CASSPSMANYGYTF
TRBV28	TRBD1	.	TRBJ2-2	TGTGCCAGCAGTTCAGGGACAGTACACACCGGGGAGCTGTTTTTT	CASSSGTVHTGELFF
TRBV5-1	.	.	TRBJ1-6	TGCGCCAGCAGCTTGGCGGTCTCCTATAATTCACCCCTCCACTTT	CASSLAVSYNSPLHF
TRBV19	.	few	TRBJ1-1	TGTGCCAGTATTCCAATGGAGGGGACTGAAGCTTTCTTT	CASIPMEGTEAFF
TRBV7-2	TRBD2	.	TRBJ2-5	TGTGCCAGCAGTTCGGGACTAGTACGGGATAGAGAGACCCAGTACTTC	CASSSGLVRDRETQYF
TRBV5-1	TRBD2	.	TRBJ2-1	TGCGCCAGCTCCCCCCAGGCGGGGGGGAATGAGCAGTTCTTC	CASSPQAGGNEQFF
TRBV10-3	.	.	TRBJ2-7	TGTGCCATCAGTGAGTCTGCGGGGACCTCCTACGAGCAGTACTTC	CAISESAGTSYEQYF
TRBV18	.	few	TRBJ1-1	TGTGCCAGCTCACGGACACAGAACACTGAAGCTTTCTTT	CASSRTQNTEAFF
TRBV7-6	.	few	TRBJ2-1	TGTGCCAGCAGCTTACAGGCCTCGCCCTACAATGAGCAGTTCTTC	CASSLQASPYNEQFF
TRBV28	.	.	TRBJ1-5	TGTGCCAGCACTACAGGAACAGGGAATTCCCAGCCCCAGCATTTT	CASTTGTGNSQPQHF
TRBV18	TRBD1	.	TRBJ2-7	TGTGCCAGCTCACCATCTACAGGGGGCTACGAGCAGTACTTC	CASSPSTGGYEQYF
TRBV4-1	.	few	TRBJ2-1	TGCGCCAGCAGCCGACTGATCCTACCCAACAATGAGCAGTTCTTC	CASSRLILPNNEQFF
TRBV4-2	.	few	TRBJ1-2	TGTGCCAGCAGCACCCAGGGTCTAAATGGCTACACCTTC	CASSTQGLNGYTF
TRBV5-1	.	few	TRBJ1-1	TGCGCCAGCAGCTTCCGTTCGTCTCGGAACACTGAAGCTTTCTTT	CASSFRSSRNTEAFF
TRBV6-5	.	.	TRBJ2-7	TGTGCCAGCACTGCTCCCGACAGTGGCTCAGAGCAGTACTTC	CASTAPDSGSEQYF
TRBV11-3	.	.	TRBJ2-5	TGTGCCAGCAGCTTAGGGGGCGCCGATGAGACCCAGTACTTC	CASSLGGADETQYF